The next 23 T cell receptor beta chains were all read from a single sample in a study of beta chain features in type 1 diabetes. The whole isolated RNA underwent reverse transcription, so sequencing captured expressed TCRB transcripts. Sequencing used immunoSEQ multiplex PCR; TCRdb keeps in-frame clones, though not all of them. The sample contains about 53,000 clones, about 64% of which appear only once. Their cognate antigens are unknown. Notes on the study in general: All four CD4+ subsets of Type 1 diabetes patients contained TCRB CDR3s that were moderately but significantly shorter.

Sequenced input: stem cell memory CD4+ T cells from blood. The origin of the receptors is a woman in her thirties with type 1 diabetes.

This clone has a handful of counts. The chain links TRBV11-3 to TRBJ2-1, with D hard to call. This CDR3 is 15 amino acids long. The V end lost 1 base, the J end lost 1 base, and 8 bases lay between the germline ends. The germline V gene encodes CDR1 SGHNT and CDR2 YENEEA. The CDR3 here is CASSLAGVSYNEQFF. The DNA of the CDR3 is TGTGCCAGCAGCTTAGCCGGAGTGTCCTACAATGAGCAGTTCTTC.

The chain links TRBV15 to TRBJ2-7; TRBD2 matches 7 bases. The J segment lost 7 bases and the V segment lost 0 bases, leaving 9 bases of the junction unmatched. The CDR3 loop spans 15 amino acids. Per the germline V gene, CDR1 is LNHNV and CDR2 is YYDKDF (reference sequence). This CDR3 is CATSRDRPSGHEQYF. The CDR3 DNA sequence: TGTGCCACCAGCAGAGATAGGCCTAGCGGACATGAGCAGTACTTC.

The gene calls are TRBV2 and TRBJ1-1; D might be TRBD1 (6 bases). V was shortened by 5 bases and J by 5 bases, with 12 bases between the two germline ends. Germline V gene sequence: CDR1 SNHLY, CDR2 FYNNEI. The CDR3 length is 13 residues. The DNA for the CDR3 is TGTGCCAGCAGTAACAGGGTAGGAACTGAAGCTTTCTTT. This sequence encodes CASSNRVGTEAFF.

The rearrangement links TRBV10-1 to TRBJ2-2, with D perhaps matching TRBD2 (5 bases). Trimming stripped 0 bases from V and 7 bases from J, with 9 bases between. The CDR3 is 14 residues long. The V gene's germline CDR1 is WNHNN and CDR2 SYGVQD (reference sequence). The CDR3 nucleotides are TGCGCCAGCAGTGAGTCGGGAGTAGTCGGGGAGCTGTTTTTT. Its protein product is CASSESGVVGELFF.

V and J are TRBV7-2 and TRBJ2-7, with 9 positions matching TRBD2. CDR1 SGHTA and CDR2 FQGNSA come from the germline V gene. V lost 4 bases to trimming and J lost 0 bases; unmatched junction nucleotides: 7. The CDR3 is 16 residues long. The CDR3 is CASSYRGGRVSYEQYF. The CDR3 coding sequence is TGTGCCAGCAGCTACCGGGGCGGGAGGGTCTCCTACGAGCAGTACTTC.

This chain joins TRBV10-3 and TRBJ2-7; D remains ambiguous. V lost 2 bases and J 0 bases, leaving 14 bases between the germline ends. Germline CDR1 ENHRY, CDR2 SYGVKD. There are 16 residues in the CDR3. CDR3 in DNA: TGTGCCATCAGTGAGAGTGTCAGTCATTCCTCCTACGAGCAGTACTTC. Encoded protein: CAISESVSHSSYEQYF.

The genes are TRBV6-4 and TRBJ2-7; D is possibly TRBD1 (6 bases). CDR3 length equals 14 residues. In germline, CDR1 is MRHNA, CDR2 SNTAGT. Between the trimmed V and J ends, which lost 5 bases and 4 bases, there was a span of 15 bases. The chain's CDR3 is CASSPADRPYEQYF. The CDR3 nucleotides are TGTGCCAGCAGTCCCGCGGACAGACCGTACGAGCAGTACTTC.

The chain couples TRBV7-2 to TRBJ2-1; maybe TRBD2 (6 bases). There are 15 residues in the CDR3. Trimming stripped 2 bases from V and 9 bases from J, with 17 bases between. Germline V gives CDR1 SGHTA, CDR2 FQGNSA. This CDR3 reads CASSLLDTSFGEQFF. DNA for the CDR3: TGTGCCAGCAGCTTATTGGACACTAGCTTCGGTGAGCAGTTCTTC.

V gene TRBV29-1 combines with J gene TRBJ1-4; no clear D gene. Germline CDR1 SQVTM, CDR2 ANQGSEA. The germline V and J ends were trimmed by 4 bases and 0 bases, with 6 bases remaining between them. The CDR3 is 13 residues long. Written as DNA, the CDR3 is TGCAGCGTTGGACACACAACTAATGAAAAACTGTTTTTT. This gives the protein CSVGHTTNEKLFF.

The sample holds a few counts of this clone. Relative to the germline gene, one junction end is altered; a read error may explain this. The rearrangement uses TRBV29-1 and TRBJ1-1; D is ambiguous. CDR3 length equals 12 residues. In germline, CDR1 is SQVTM, CDR2 ANQGSEA. The CDR3 is CRVDTRNTEAFF. The CDR3 DNA reads as TGCAGAGTTGATACGAGGAACACTGAAGCTTTCTTT. The variable domain in full, with the rest retrieved from reference TRBV29-1 and TRBJ1-1, is SAVISQKPSRDICQRGTSLTIQCQVDSQVTMMFWYRQQPGQSLTLIATANQGSEATYESGFVIDKFPISRPNLTFSTLTVSNMSPEDSSIYLCRVDTRNTEAFFGQGTRLTVV.

The chain recombines TRBV15 with TRBJ2-5, with 11 bases matching TRBD1. V lost 1 base, J lost 5 bases, and 3 bases stayed unmatched. CDR3 length equals 15 residues. The germline gives CDR1 LNHNV, CDR2 YYDKDF (reference sequence). The CDR3 region has the DNA TGTGCCACCAGCAGAGTGGACAGGGGGCTTGAGACCCAGTACTTC. Protein: CATSRVDRGLETQYF.

The chain recombines TRBV30 with TRBJ1-1; the match to TRBD1 covers 7 bases. Germline lookup yields CDR1 GTSNPN and CDR2 SVGIG (reference sequence). V shed 7 bases and J 3 bases; nucleotides not matched to a gene: 2. This CDR3 region has 11 residues. The CDR3 DNA is TGTGCCTCTCAGGGGGACACTGAAGCTTTCTTT. Protein product: CASQGDTEAFF.

This clone appeared a few times. V gene TRBV6-5 combines with J gene TRBJ2-7, with D possibly matching TRBD1 (5 bases). The CDR3 length is 16 residues. Germline values: CDR1 MNHEY, CDR2 SVGAGI. Trimming left V 0 bases short and J 4 bases short, with 16 bases between. The DNA for the CDR3 is TGTGCCAGCAGTTACTCGATTGTTCAGGGCGGTTACGAGCAGTACTTC. It codes for CASSYSIVQGGYEQYF.

This clone was picked up one time. The chain is built from TRBV28 and TRBJ1-4, with 9 bases lining up with TRBD1. Germline CDR1 is MDHEN and CDR2 is SYDVKM. The CDR3 loop spans 14 amino acids. Trimming cost V 6 bases and J 8 bases; bases outside gene matches: 7. The CDR3 region has the DNA TGTGCCAGCAGCAGACAGGGGGATCGAGAAAAACTGTTTTTT. Translation gives CASSRQGDREKLFF.

The CDR3 bases are TGTGCCAGCAGCCCGGGGACAGACAACACTGAAGCTTTCTTT. This sequence encodes CASSPGTDNTEAFF. The chain uses TRBV9 and TRBJ1-1; 7 bases match TRBD1. The germline CDR1 and CDR2 sequences are SGDLS and YYNGEE. Unmatched junction bases numbered 5, after V lost 4 bases and J lost 2 bases. The length of the CDR3 is 14 residues.

This clone was picked up a small number of times. This chain connects TRBV7-3 to TRBJ2-1, with D tentatively TRBD1 (6 bases). The CDR3 loop spans 13 amino acids. V was cut by 5 bases and J by 13 bases, with 18 bases left in between. Germline loops: CDR1 SGHTA, CDR2 FQGTGA. CDR3 residues: CASSPARAGEQFF. The CDR3 coding sequence is TGTGCCAGCAGCCCCGCGAGGGCAGGGGAACAGTTCTTC.

This clone was picked up a small number of times. The genes are TRBV7-6 and TRBJ2-1, with 9 bases fitting TRBD2. Per germline, CDR1 SGHVS and CDR2 FNYEAQ. The V gene end was trimmed by 4 bases and the J gene end by 6 bases; junction bases not matched to a gene: 10. The CDR3 is 16 amino acids. CDR3 coding DNA: TGTGCCAGCAGCTCCCTGGCGGCTAGCGGGGTCAATGAGCAGTTCTTC. This translates into CASSSLAASGVNEQFF.

The chain uses TRBV2 and TRBJ2-1, with TRBD2 identical over 12 bases. From germline, CDR1 is SNHLY and CDR2 FYNNEI. V lost 8 bases, J lost 2 bases, and 4 bases stayed unmatched. The CDR3 spans 15 residues. Here the CDR3 DNA reads TGTGCCAGCGAACTAGCGGGAGGTACCTACAATGAGCAGTTCTTC. Protein product: CASELAGGTYNEQFF. The whole variable domain, filled in from reference TRBV2 and TRBJ2-1, reads EPEVTQTPSHQVTQMGQEVILRCVPISNHLYFYWYRQILGQKVEFLVSFYNNEISEKSEIFDDQFSVERPDGSNFTLKIRSTKLEDSAMYFCASELAGGTYNEQFFGPGTRLTVL.

The rearrangement links TRBV11-2 to TRBJ2-1, with D unclear. This CDR3 has 10 amino acids. The V and J ends lost 3 bases and 10 bases respectively, with 4 bases between them. Germline CDR1 reads SGHAT; CDR2 reads FQNNGV. For the CDR3, the DNA is TGTGCCAGCAGCTTTGAGGAGCAGTTCTTC. Translating it yields CASSFEEQFF.

The V gene is TRBV4-1, the J gene TRBJ1-1; D remains ambiguous. The CDR3 is made up of 13 amino acids. CDR1 is MGHRA, CDR2 YSYEKL, per germline. V was trimmed by 1 base and J by 4 bases, leaving 7 bases between them. The CDR3 protein is CASSQGRGTEAFF. Here the CDR3 DNA reads TGCGCCAGCAGCCAAGGACGGGGCACTGAAGCTTTCTTT.

This sequence joins TRBV6-5 and TRBJ2-7, with TRBD1 matching over 9 bases. J gave up 3 bases and V 7 bases, and 7 bases lay outside the gene matches. This CDR3 has 14 residues. Germline CDR1 reads MNHEY; CDR2 reads SVGAGI. The DNA for the CDR3 is TGTGCCAGCACCCCGACAGGGGGAAGCTACGAGCAGTACTTC. Translating gives CASTPTGGSYEQYF.

The chain carries TRBV6-5 and TRBJ1-5, with D uncertain. Per germline, CDR1 MNHEY and CDR2 SVGAGI. The CDR3 extends over 13 amino acids. Trimming took 6 bases from V and 4 from J, leaving 10 bases between them. This chain's CDR3 is CASRHDGNQPQHF. The CDR3 DNA reads as TGTGCCAGCAGACACGACGGGAATCAGCCCCAGCATTTT.

V and J are TRBV5-1 and TRBJ2-5, with a possible D match to TRBD1 (5 bases). The CDR3 extends over 13 amino acids. The ends were cut back, 4 bases at V and 1 base at J, with 8 bases in the middle. The V gene's germline CDR1 is SGHRS and CDR2 YFSETQ. CDR3 loop: CASSVTGQETQYF. The CDR3 DNA reads TGCGCCAGCAGCGTTACAGGCCAAGAGACCCAGTACTTC.